The T cell receptor (beta chain) under discussion was sequenced for a study of breast tumors, draining lymph nodes, adjacent tissues. Overall study findings and caveats: The data were judged consistent with most tumor T cells coming from lymph node and expanding in tumor. Tumor TCR diversity was below lymph nodes but above nontumor tissue.

The germline V gene encodes CDR1 DFQATT and CDR2 SNEGSKA (reference sequence). CDR3 length equals 16 residues. Germline trimming cut 0 bases from V and 3 bases from J; bases unmatched to any gene: 5. TCRdb ran MiXCR on the multiplex PCR reads and lists one entry per CDR3 protein. The sample carries approximately 150,000 distinct CDR3 sequences, over 25% recorded once. This clonotype was seen ten or more times. Its matching antigen is unknown. Axillary draining lymph nodes of breast cancer patients supplied the node samples. Input material: axillary lymph node tissue. The chain links TRBV20-1 to TRBJ2-1; TRBD2 matches at 10 bases. This TCR was sampled from a female donor with breast cancer. Some clones in this sample may be carry-over from other donors' samples. The CDR3 loop reads CSARERLAGFYNEQFF. CDR3 DNA: TGCAGTGCTAGAGAACGACTAGCGGGCTTCTACAATGAGCAGTTCTTC.